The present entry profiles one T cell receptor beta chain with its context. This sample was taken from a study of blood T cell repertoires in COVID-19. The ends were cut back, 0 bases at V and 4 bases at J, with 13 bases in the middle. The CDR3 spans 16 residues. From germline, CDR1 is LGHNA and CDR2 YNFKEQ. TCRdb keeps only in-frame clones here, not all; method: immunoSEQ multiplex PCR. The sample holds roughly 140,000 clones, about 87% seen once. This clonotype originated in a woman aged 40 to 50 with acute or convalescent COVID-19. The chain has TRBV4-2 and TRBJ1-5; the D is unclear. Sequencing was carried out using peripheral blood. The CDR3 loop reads CASSQDWAAPNQPQHF. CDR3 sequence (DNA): TGTGCCAGCAGCCAAGATTGGGCAGCTCCTAATCAGCCCCAGCATTTT.